This T cell receptor (beta chain) was found in a study of T cells in localized non-small cell lung cancer. Study-wide results and limits: Uninvolved adjacent lung showed higher T cell clonality than tumor. Heterogeneity cannot be ruled out, as sequencing used one tumor region only. Higher blood T cell density tracked longer overall survival. Within adjacent lung there appeared a median approximately 62 of the top 100 tumor clones.

Profiled with immunoSEQ multiplex PCR; TCRdb holds only in-frame clones, not every one. Among roughly 70,000 clones listed, 86% were seen once. This clone was recorded many times. Its target is not known. V was pared by 5 bases and J by 1 base, with 18 bases between. The CDR3 runs 18 residues. In germline, CDR1 is MNHEY, CDR2 SMNVEV (reference sequence). The sequencing used peripheral blood, collected before any cancer treatment. The receptor was derived from a male donor at least 60 years old with stage III squamous cell lung carcinoma. The V call is TRBV27, the J call TRBJ2-6; D uncertain. The CDR3 DNA reads as TGTGCCAGCAGTCCCCTAGTTTCGACGCCTTCTGGGGCCAACGTCCTGACTTTC. It encodes CASSPLVSTPSGANVLTF.